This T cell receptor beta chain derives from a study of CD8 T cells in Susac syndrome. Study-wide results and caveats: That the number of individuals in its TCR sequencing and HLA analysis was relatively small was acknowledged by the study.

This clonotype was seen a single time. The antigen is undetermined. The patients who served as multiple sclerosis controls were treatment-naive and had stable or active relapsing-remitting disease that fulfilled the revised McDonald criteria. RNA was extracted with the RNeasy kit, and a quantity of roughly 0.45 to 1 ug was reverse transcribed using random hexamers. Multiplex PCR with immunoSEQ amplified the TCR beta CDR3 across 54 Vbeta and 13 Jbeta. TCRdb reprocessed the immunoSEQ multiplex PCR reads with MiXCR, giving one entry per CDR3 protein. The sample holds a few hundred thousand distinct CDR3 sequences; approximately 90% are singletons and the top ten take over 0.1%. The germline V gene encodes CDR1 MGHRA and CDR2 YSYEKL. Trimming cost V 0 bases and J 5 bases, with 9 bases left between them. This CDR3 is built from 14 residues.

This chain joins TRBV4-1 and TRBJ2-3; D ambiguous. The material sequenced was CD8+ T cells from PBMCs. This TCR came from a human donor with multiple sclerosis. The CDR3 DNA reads TGCGCCAGCAGCCAAGACAGGTCGGAAGATACGCAGTATTTT. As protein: CASSQDRSEDTQYF.